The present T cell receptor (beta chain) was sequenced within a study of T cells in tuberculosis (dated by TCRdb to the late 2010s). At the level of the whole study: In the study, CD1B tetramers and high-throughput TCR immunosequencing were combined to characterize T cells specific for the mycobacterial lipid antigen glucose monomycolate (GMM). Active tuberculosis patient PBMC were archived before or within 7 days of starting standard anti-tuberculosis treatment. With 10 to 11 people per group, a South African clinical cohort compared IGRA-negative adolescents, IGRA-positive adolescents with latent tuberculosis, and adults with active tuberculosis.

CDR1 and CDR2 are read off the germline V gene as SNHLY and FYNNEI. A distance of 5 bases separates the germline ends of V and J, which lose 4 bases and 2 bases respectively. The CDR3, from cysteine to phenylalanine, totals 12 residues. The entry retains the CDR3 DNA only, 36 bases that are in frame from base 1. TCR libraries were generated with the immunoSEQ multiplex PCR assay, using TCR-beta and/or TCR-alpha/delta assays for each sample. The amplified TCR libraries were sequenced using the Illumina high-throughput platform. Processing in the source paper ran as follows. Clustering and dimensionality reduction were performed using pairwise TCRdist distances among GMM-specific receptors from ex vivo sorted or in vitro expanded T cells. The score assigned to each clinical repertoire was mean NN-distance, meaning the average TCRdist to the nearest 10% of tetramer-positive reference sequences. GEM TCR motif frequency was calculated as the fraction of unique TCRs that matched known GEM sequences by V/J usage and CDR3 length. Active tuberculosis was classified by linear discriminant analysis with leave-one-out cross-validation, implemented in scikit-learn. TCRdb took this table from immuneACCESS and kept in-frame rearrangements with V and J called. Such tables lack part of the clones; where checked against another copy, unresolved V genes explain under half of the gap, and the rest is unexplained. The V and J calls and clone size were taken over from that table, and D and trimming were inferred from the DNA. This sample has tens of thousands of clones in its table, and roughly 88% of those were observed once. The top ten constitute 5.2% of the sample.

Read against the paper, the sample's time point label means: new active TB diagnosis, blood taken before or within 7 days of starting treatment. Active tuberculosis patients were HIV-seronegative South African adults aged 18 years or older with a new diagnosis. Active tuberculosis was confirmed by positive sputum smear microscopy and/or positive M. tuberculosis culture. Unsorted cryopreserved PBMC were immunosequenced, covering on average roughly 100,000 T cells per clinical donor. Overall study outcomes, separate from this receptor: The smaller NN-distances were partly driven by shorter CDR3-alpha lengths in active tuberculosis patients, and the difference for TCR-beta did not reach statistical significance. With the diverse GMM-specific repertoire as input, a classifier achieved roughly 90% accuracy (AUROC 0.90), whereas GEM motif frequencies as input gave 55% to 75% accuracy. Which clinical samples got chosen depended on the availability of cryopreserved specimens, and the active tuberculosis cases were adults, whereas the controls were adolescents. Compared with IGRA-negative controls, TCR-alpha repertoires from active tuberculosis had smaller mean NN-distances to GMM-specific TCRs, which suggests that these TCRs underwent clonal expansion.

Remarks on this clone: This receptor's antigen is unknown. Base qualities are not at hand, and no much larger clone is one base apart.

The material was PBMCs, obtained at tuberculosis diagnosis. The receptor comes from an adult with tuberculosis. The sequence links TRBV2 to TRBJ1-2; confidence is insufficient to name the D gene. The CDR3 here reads CASSGGNYGYTF. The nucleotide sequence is TGTGCCAGCAGTGGAGGGAACTATGGCTACACCTTC.